The present entry profiles one TCR beta chain with its context. The antigen remains undetermined. The sample belongs to a study of beta chain features in type 1 diabetes. Notes on the study in general: All four CD4+ subsets of Type 1 diabetes patients contained TCRB CDR3s that were moderately but significantly shorter. Among type 1 diabetes patients, VDJ junctions had fewer insertions and more deletions.

A CD45RO/CCR7/CD25/CD127/CD95/CD27 panel sorted naive, central memory, regulatory and stem cell-like memory CD4+ cells. The sequenced template was cDNA made from the entire isolated RNA. About 3.57 million reads per sample on average were obtained from naive, central memory and regulatory T cell samples. The protocol was immunoSEQ multiplex PCR, while the TCRdb copy is restricted to in-frame clones and leaves out a portion. The data show over 40,000 clones, roughly 70% seen once. This CDR3 is built from 16 residues. The germline gives CDR1 ENHRY, CDR2 SYGVKD. The junction had 17 bases not matched to a gene; V was cut back by 10 bases and J by 5 bases.

This clonotype originated in a woman younger than 35 with type 1 diabetes. The J gene is TRBJ2-5, the V gene TRBV10-3; 9 nucleotides agree with TRBD1. Sequencing was carried out using Tregs from blood. CDR3 sequence (DNA): TGTGCCACGAAGCCTCGTCCGGGACAGGGAGTTGAGACCCAGTACTTC. Amino acids: CATKPRPGQGVETQYF.